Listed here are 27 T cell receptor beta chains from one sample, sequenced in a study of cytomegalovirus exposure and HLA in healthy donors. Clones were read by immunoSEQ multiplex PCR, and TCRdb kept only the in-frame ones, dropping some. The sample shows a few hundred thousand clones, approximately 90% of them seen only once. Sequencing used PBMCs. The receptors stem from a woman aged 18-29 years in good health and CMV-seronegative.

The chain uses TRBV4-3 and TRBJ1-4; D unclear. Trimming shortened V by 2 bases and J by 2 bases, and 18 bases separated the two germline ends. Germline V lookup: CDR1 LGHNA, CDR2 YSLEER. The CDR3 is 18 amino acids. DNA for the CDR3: TGCGCCAGCAGCCAATCGTTCATTGCCGCGGCCACTAATGAAAAACTGTTTTTT. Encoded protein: CASSQSFIAAATNEKLFF.

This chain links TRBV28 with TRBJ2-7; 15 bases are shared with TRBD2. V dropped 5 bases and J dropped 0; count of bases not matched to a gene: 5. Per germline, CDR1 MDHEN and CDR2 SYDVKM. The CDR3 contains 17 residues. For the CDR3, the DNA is TGTGCCAGCAGTCGGACTAGCGGGAGGGCGAACTCCTACGAGCAGTACTTC. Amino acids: CASSRTSGRANSYEQYF.

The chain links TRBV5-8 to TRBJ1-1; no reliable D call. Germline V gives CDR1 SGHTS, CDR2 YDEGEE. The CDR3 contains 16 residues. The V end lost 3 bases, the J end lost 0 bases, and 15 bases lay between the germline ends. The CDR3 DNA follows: TGTGCCAGCAGCTCGGGGAGTTTCGGGCTGAACACTGAAGCTTTCTTT. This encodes CASSSGSFGLNTEAFF. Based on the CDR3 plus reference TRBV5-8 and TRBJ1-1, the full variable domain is EAGVTQSPTHLIKTRGQQATLRCSPISGHTSVYWYQQALGLGLQFLLWYDEGEERNRGNFPPRFSGRQFPNYSSELNVNALELEDSALYLCASSSGSFGLNTEAFFGQGTRLTVV.

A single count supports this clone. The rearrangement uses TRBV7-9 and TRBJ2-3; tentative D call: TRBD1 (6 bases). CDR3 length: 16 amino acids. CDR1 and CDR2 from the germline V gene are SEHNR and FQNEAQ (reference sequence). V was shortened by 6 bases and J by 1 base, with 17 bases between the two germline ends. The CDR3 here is CASSIVQGSGTDTQYF. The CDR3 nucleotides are TGTGCCAGCAGTATAGTCCAGGGGTCAGGCACAGATACGCAGTATTTT.

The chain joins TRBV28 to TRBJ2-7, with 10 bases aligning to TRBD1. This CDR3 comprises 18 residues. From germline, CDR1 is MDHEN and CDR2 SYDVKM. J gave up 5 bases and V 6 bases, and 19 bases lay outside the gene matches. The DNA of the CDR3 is TGTGCCAGCAGCTCGTCCACGCCTCGGGACAGGGGTTGGAACGAGCAGTACTTC. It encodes CASSSSTPRDRGWNEQYF.

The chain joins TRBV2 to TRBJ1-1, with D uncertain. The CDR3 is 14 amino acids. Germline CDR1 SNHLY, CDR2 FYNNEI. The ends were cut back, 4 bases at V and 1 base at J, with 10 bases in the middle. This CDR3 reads CASSALDTNTEAFF. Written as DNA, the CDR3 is TGTGCCAGCAGTGCTCTTGACACGAACACTGAAGCTTTCTTT.

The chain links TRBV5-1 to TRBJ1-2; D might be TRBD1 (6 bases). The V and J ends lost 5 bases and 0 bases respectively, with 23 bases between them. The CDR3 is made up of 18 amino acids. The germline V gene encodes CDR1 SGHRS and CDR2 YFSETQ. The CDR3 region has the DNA TGCGCCAGCAGTCTCGCCCTGGTTAAGGACAGAGCTAACTATGGCTACACCTTC. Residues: CASSLALVKDRANYGYTF.

The CDR3 DNA reads as TGTGCCAGCAGGGAAATCCCCTGGCTAGCGGGAGGGCCGCAGCCCACCGGGGAGCTGTTTTTT. Encoded protein: CASREIPWLAGGPQPTGELFF. The chain employs TRBV6-1 and TRBJ2-2, with 12 bases fitting TRBD2. Germline loops: CDR1 MNHNS, CDR2 SASEGT. The CDR3 is 21 amino acids. Germline trimming cut 6 bases from V and 4 bases from J; bases unmatched to any gene: 21.

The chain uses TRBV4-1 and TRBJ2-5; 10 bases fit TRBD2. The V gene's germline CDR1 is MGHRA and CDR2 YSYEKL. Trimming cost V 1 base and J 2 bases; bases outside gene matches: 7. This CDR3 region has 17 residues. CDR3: CASSQVIGLAVQETQYF. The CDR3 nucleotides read TGCGCCAGCAGCCAAGTCATCGGACTAGCGGTTCAAGAGACCCAGTACTTC.

The CDR3 is CASSGTSGDLWYQETQYF. In nucleotides, the CDR3 is TGTGCCAGCAGCGGGACTAGCGGGGACCTTTGGTACCAAGAGACCCAGTACTTC. The genes are TRBV2 and TRBJ2-5, with 13 bases aligning to TRBD2. CDR1 SNHLY and CDR2 FYNNEI come from the germline V gene. This CDR3 comprises 18 residues. Losses at the gene ends were 6 bases for V and 0 bases for J; bases not matched to a gene: 10.

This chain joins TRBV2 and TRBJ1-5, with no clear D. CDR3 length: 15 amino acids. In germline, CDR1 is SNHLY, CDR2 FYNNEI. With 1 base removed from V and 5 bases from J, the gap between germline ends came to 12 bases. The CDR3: CASSEGRLLDQPQHF. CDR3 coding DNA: TGTGCCAGCAGTGAAGGCAGGCTCCTCGATCAGCCCCAGCATTTT.

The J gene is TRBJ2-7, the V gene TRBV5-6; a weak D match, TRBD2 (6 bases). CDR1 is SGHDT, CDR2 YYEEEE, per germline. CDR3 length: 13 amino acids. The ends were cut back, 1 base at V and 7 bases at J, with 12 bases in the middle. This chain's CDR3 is CASSLQGLGEQYF. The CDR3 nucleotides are TGTGCCAGCAGCTTGCAGGGACTGGGGGAGCAGTACTTC.

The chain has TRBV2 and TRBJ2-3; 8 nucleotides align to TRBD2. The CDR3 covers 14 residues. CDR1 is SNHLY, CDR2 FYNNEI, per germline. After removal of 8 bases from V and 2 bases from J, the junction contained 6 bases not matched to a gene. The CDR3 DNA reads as TGTGCCAGCCTACTAGCGGAAGACACAGATACGCAGTATTTT. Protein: CASLLAEDTDTQYF.

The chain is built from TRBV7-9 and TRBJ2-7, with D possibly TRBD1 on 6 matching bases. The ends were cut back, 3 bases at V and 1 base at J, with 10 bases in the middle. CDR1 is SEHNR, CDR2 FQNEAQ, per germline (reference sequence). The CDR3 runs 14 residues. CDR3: CASSFWDTSYEQYF. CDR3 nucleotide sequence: TGTGCCAGCAGCTTCTGGGACACTTCCTACGAGCAGTACTTC.

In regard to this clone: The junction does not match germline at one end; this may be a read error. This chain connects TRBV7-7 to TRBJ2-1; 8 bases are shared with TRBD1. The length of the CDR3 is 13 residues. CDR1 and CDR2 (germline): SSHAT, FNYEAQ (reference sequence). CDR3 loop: CASSHGQGNEQFF. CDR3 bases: TGTGCTAGCAGCCACGGACAGGGCAATGAGCAGTTCTTC.

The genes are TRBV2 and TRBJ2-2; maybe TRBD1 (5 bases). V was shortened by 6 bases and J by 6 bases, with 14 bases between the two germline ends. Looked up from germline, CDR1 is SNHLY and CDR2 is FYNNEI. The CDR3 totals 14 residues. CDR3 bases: TGTGCCAGCAGCTCAGAAGTGGGGCCCGGGGAGCTGTTTTTT. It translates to CASSSEVGPGELFF.

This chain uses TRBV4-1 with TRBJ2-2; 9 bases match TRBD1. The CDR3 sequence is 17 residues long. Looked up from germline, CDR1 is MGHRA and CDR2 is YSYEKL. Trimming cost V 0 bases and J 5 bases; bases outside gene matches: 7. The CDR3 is CASSQERGQGLTGELFF. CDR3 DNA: TGCGCCAGCAGCCAAGAGAGGGGACAGGGATTAACCGGGGAGCTGTTTTTT.

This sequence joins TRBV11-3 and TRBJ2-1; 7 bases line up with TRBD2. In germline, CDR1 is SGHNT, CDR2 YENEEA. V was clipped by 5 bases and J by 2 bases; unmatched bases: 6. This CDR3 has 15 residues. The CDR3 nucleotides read TGTGCCAGCAGCCCCGGCGGGAGAACCTACAATGAGCAGTTCTTC. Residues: CASSPGGRTYNEQFF.

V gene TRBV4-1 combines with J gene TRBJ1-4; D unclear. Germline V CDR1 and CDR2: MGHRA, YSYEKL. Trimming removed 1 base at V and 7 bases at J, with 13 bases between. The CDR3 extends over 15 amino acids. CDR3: CASSQGEYFFEKLFF. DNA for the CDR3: TGCGCCAGCAGCCAAGGCGAGTACTTTTTTGAAAAACTGTTTTTT.

This CDR3 is CASSFAGGNTEAFF. DNA of the CDR3: TGTGCCAGCAGCTTTGCAGGGGGGAACACTGAAGCTTTCTTT. The chain combines TRBV5-4 with TRBJ1-1, with 7 nucleotides matching TRBD1. Germline V CDR1 and CDR2: SGHNT, YYREEE (reference sequence). The CDR3 has 14 amino acids. With V trimmed by 2 bases and J by 1 base, 2 bases remained unmatched.

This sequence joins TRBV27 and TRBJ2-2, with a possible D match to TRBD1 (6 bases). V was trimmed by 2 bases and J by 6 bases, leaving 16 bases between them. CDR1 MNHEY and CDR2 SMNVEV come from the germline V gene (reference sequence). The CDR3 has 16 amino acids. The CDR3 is CASSLVTAGAAGELFF. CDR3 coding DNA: TGTGCCAGCAGTTTAGTCACTGCAGGGGCGGCCGGGGAGCTGTTTTTT.

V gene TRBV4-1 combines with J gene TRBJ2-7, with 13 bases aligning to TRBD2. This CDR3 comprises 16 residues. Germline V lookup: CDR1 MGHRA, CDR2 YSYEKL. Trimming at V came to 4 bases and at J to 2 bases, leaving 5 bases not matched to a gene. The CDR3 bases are TGCGCCAGCAGCCGCACGACTAGCGGGGGGACCTACGAGCAGTACTTC. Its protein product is CASSRTTSGGTYEQYF.

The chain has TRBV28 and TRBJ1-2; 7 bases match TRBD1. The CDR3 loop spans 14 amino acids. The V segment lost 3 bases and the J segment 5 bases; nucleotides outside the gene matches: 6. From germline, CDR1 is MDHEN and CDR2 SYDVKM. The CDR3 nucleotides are TGTGCCAGCAGTTTGAGCGCAGGGGGTTATGGCTACACCTTC. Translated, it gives CASSLSAGGYGYTF.

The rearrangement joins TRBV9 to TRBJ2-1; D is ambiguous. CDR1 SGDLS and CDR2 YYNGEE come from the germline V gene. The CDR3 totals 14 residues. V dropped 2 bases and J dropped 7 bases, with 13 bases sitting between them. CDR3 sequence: CASSVEPSGNEQFF. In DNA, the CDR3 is TGTGCCAGCAGCGTTGAGCCCTCCGGGAATGAGCAGTTCTTC.

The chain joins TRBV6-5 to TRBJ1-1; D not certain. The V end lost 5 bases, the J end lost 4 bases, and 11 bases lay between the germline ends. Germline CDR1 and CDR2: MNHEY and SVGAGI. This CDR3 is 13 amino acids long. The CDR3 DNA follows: TGTGCCAGCAGTGGCCTGAGGGCCACTGAAGCTTTCTTT. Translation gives CASSGLRATEAFF.

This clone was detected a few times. The CDR3 sequence is CASSASGSRIEQYF. The CDR3 DNA is TGTGCCAGCAGTGCCTCCGGGAGTCGAATCGAGCAGTACTTC. V gene TRBV27 combines with J gene TRBJ2-7; a possible D gene is TRBD2 (6 bases). This CDR3 region has 14 residues. Germline lookup yields CDR1 MNHEY and CDR2 SMNVEV (reference sequence). V lost 5 bases, J lost 6 bases, and 17 bases lay in between.

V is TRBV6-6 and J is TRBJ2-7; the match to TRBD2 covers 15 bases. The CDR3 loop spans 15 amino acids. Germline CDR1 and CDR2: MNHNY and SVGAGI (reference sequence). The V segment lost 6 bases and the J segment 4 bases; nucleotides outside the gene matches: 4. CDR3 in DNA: TGTGCCAGCAGGAGCGGGACTAGCGGGAGGTACGAGCAGTACTTC. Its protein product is CASRSGTSGRYEQYF.